This TCR beta chain is from a study of blood T cell repertoires in COVID-19. Study context: Some COVID-19 samples were acute and others convalescent; all came from the United States, Italy and Spain. T cells, B-cell-depleted T cells, or PBMCs supplied cDNA or gDNA.

In the study's own analysis: It was from reference gene primer amplification that nucleated cell counts were estimated. Clones were read by immunoSEQ multiplex PCR, and TCRdb kept only the in-frame ones, dropping some. V and J calls plus clone size are reproduced from that table; the DNA served to infer D and trimming. The sample carries about 98,000 clones, approximately 82% recorded once. The CDR3 has 10 amino acids. With 6 bases removed from V and 7 bases from J, the gap between germline ends came to 9 bases. CDR1 is DFQATT and CDR2 is SNEGSKA in the germline V gene (reference sequence). This clonotype was obtained from a man aged 70 or older with active or convalescent COVID-19. Material: peripheral blood. This chain connects TRBV20-1 to TRBJ1-1; weak D call: TRBD1 (5 bases). CDR3 sequence: CSARTYEAFF. As DNA, the CDR3 is TGCAGTGCGCGGACATATGAAGCTTTCTTT.